Presented here are 4 T cell receptor beta chains from one specimen sequenced in a study of T cells after yellow fever vaccination. A single record per CDR3 protein comes from TCRdb applying MiXCR to the 5' RACE reads. The table includes 350,000 to 450,000 distinct CDR3 sequences, around 20% detected once. The material was PBMCs, obtained before the yellow fever booster vaccination. These receptors came from a man between 18 and 29 years old who received the YFV17D yellow fever vaccine.

V is TRBV5-1 and J is TRBJ2-5; 8 bases are a match to TRBD1. The germline CDR1 and CDR2 sequences are SGHRS and YFSETQ. Losses at the gene ends were 4 bases for V and 5 bases for J; bases not matched to a gene: 10. The CDR3 covers 15 residues. The CDR3 nucleotides read TGCGCCAGCAGCCCAGACAGGGGAAGGGGCGAGACCCAGTACTTC. Its translation: CASSPDRGRGETQYF.

In its sample, this clonotype was seen a few times. The rearrangement uses TRBV5-1 and TRBJ2-3; possible D gene TRBD1, 6 bases. The CDR3 has 18 amino acids. The germline V and J ends were trimmed by 0 bases and 0 bases, with 17 bases remaining between them. CDR1 SGHRS and CDR2 YFSETQ come from the germline V gene. CDR3 in amino acids: CASSLAARSRGSTDTQYF. The CDR3 DNA reads TGCGCCAGCAGCTTGGCCGCTCGGTCCAGGGGTAGCACAGATACGCAGTATTTT.

V is TRBV6-5 and J is TRBJ2-1; 10 bases are a match to TRBD1. Trimming cost V 6 bases and J 1 base; bases outside gene matches: 6. This CDR3 is 16 amino acids long. Germline values: CDR1 MNHEY, CDR2 SVGAGI. The CDR3 DNA sequence: TGTGCCAGCAGACGGACAGGGGGAGTATCCTACAATGAGCAGTTCTTC. Encoded protein: CASRRTGGVSYNEQFF.

The rearrangement links TRBV4-1 to TRBJ1-6; perhaps TRBD1 as D (6 bases). V was clipped by 0 bases and J by 8 bases, with 17 bases between them. Germline loops: CDR1 MGHRA, CDR2 YSYEKL. This CDR3 contains 17 residues. The CDR3 loop reads CASSQDRGGFRDSPLHF. The CDR3 bases are TGCGCCAGCAGCCAAGATAGGGGGGGGTTTAGGGATTCACCCCTCCACTTT.